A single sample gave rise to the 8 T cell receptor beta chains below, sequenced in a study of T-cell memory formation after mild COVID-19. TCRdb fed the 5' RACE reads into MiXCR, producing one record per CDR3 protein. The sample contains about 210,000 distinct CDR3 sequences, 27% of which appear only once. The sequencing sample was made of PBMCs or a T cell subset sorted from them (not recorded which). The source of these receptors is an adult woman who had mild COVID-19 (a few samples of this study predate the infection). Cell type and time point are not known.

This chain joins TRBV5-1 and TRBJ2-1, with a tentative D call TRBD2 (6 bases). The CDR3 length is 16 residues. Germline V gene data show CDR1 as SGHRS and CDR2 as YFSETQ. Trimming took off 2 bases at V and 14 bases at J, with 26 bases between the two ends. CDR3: CASSFGTPSRAYEKFF. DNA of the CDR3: TGCGCCAGCAGCTTCGGGACTCCGAGCCGGGCATATGAAAAGTTCTTC.

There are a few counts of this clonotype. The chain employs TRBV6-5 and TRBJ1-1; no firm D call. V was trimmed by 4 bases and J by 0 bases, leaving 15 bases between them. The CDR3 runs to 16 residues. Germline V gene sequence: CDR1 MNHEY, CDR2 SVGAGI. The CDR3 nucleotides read TGTGCCAGCAGTTGGGATGTGGGCTGGATGAACACTGAAGCTTTCTTT. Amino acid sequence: CASSWDVGWMNTEAFF.

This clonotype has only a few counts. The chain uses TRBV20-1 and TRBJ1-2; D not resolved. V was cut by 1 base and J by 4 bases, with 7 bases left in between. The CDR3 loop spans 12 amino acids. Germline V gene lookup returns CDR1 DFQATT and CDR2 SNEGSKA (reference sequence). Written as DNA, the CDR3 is TGCAGTGCTAGAGCCATCGGCTATGGCTACACCTTC. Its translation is CSARAIGYGYTF.

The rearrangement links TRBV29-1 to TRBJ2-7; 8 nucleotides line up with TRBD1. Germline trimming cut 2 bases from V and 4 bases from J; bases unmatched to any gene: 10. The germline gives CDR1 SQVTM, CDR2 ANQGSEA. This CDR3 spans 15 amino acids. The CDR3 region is CSVERGRGPGYEQYF. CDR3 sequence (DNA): TGCAGCGTTGAACGAGGCAGGGGGCCAGGGTACGAGCAGTACTTC.

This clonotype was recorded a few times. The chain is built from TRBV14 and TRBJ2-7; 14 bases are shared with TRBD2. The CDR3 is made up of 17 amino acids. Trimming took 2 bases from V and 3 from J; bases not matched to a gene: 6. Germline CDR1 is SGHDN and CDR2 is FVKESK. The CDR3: CASSQITGTSGSYEQYF. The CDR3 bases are TGTGCCAGCAGCCAAATAACCGGGACTAGCGGGAGCTACGAGCAGTACTTC.

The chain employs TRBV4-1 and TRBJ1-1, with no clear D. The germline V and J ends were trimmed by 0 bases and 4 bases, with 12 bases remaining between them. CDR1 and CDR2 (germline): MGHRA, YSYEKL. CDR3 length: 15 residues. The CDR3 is CASSQDPVMGTEAFF. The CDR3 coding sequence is TGCGCCAGCAGCCAAGATCCGGTGATGGGCACTGAAGCTTTCTTT.

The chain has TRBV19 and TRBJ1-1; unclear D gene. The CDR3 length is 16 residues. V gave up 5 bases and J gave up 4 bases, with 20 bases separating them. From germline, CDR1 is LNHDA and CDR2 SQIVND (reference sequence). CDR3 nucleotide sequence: TGTGCCAGTAGTGCACTGGGATCAGTGGTGGGCACTGAAGCTTTCTTT. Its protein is CASSALGSVVGTEAFF.

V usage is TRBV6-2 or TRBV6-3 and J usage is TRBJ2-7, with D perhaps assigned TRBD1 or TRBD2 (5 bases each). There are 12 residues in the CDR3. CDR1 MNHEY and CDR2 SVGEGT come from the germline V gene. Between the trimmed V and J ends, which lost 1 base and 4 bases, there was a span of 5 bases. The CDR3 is CASSYWGYEQYF. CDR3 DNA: TGTGCCAGCAGTTACTGGGGGTACGAGCAGTACTTC.